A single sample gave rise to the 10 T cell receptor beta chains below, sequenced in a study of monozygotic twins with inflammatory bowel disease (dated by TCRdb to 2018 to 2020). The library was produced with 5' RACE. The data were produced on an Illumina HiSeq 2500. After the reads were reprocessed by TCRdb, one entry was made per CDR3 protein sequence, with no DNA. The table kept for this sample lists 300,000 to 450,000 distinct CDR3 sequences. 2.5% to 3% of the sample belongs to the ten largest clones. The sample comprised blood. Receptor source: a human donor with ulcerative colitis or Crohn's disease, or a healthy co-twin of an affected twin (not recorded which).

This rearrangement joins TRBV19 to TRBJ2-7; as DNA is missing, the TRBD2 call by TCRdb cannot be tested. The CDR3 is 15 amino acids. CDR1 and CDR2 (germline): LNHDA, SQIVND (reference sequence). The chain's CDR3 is CASTATGTARDEQYF.

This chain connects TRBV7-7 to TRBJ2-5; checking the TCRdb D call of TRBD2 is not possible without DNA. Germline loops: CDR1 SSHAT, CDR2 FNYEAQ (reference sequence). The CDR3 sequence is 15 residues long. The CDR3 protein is CASSLLSSRAETQYF.

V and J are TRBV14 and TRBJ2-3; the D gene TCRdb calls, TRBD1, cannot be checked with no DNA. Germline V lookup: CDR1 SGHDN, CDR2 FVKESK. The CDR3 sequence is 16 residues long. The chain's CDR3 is CASSQALGGAWDTQYF.

The CDR3 sequence is CASSLVGRYEQYF. This chain joins TRBV5-1 and TRBJ2-7; TCRdb reports TRBD1, a call that lacks DNA to check it against. Germline lookup yields CDR1 SGHRS and CDR2 YFSETQ. The CDR3 is made up of 13 amino acids.

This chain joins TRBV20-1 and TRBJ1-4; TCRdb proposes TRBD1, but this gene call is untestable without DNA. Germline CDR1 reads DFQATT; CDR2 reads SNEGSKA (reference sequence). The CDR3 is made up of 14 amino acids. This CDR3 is CSARPPGRNEKLFF.

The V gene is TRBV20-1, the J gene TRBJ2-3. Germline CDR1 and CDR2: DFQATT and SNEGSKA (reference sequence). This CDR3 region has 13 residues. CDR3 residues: CSASVGVEDTQYF.

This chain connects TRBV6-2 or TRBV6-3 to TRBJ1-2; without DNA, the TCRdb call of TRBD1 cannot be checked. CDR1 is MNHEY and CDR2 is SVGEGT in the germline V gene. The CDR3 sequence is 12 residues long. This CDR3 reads CASSSDSFGYTF.

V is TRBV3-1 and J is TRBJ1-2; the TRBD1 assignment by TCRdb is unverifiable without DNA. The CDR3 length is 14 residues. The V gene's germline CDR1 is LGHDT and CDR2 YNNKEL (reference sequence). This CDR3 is CASSQQGGYYGYTF.

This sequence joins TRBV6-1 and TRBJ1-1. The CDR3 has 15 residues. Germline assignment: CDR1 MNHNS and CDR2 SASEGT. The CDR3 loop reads CASRRLYSRAPRAFF.

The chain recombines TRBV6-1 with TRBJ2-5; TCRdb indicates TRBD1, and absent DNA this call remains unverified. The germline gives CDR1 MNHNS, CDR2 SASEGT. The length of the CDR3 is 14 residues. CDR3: CASSILGGGETQYF.